Shown below are 26 T cell receptor beta chains from a single sample sequenced in a study of CXCR3-negative and CXCR3-positive naive CD8 T cells. All TRB cDNA libraries came from 5' RACE performed with UMI labels. TCRdb re-called the 5' RACE reads and catalogs CDR3 proteins one per entry, DNA excluded. The repertoire shows about 120,000 distinct CDR3 sequences; the top ten hold approximately 0.29%. The sequenced sample consisted of naive CXCR3- CD8+ T cells from blood. The subset here: CD45RO-CCR7+CD27+CD95- naive CD8+ T cells lacking CXCR3 (TNR3-). The receptors originated from a human donor in good health. Some clones in this sample may be carry-over from other donors' samples.

The chain joins TRBV7-3 to TRBJ2-1. The CDR3 sequence is 13 residues long. Germline V CDR1 and CDR2: SGHTA, FQGTGA. CDR3 residues: CASSRIIGDEQFF.

The genes are TRBV6-5 and TRBJ1-3. The CDR3 runs to 15 residues. Germline assignment: CDR1 MNHEY and CDR2 SVGAGI. The CDR3 sequence: CASSALRPSGNTIYF.

This chain connects TRBV4-3 to TRBJ2-1; TCRdb's D gene call, TRBD1, goes unchecked for lack of DNA. This CDR3 has 17 amino acids. In germline, CDR1 is LGHNA, CDR2 YSLEER. CDR3 loop: CASSQVIDREGDNEQFF.

The J gene is TRBJ2-5, the V gene TRBV21-1; the TRBD1 assignment by TCRdb is unverifiable without DNA. TRBV21-1 is classified as a pseudogene. CDR3 size: 15 residues. CDR3 in amino acids: CASSNAPRGEETQYF.

This rearrangement joins TRBV5-6 to TRBJ2-2; without DNA, the TCRdb call of TRBD1 cannot be checked. The CDR3 totals 15 residues. Germline CDR1 is SGHDT and CDR2 is YYEEEE. Here the CDR3 reads CASSLVGGSTGELSF.

The chain employs TRBV28 and TRBJ2-7; TCRdb returns TRBD1, unconfirmable since there is no DNA. The CDR3 covers 13 residues. CDR1 MDHEN and CDR2 SYDVKM come from the germline V gene. The CDR3 loop reads CASSREGSYEQYF. The full variable domain, rest sourced from reference TRBV28 and TRBJ2-7, is DVKVTQSSRYLVKRTGEKVFLECVQDMDHENMFWYRQDPGLGLRLIYFSYDVKMKEKGDIPEGYSVSREKKERFSLILESASTNQTSMYLCASSREGSYEQYFGPGTRLTVT.

The rearrangement joins TRBV30 to TRBJ2-7; TCRdb outputs TRBD1, but without DNA this stays unchecked. Germline CDR1 GTSNPN, CDR2 SVGIG (reference sequence). The length of the CDR3 is 13 residues. CDR3 residues: CAFTLGTSYEQYF.

J is TRBJ2-7 and V is TRBV29-1; TCRdb's D call, TRBD2, is unchecked because there is no DNA. The CDR3 loop spans 15 amino acids. From germline, CDR1 is SQVTM and CDR2 ANQGSEA. The CDR3 region is CSVETDPGGGYEQYF.

The V gene is TRBV29-1, the J gene TRBJ2-7; the D call from TCRdb, TRBD1, cannot be confirmed without DNA. From germline, CDR1 is SQVTM and CDR2 ANQGSEA. The CDR3 extends over 15 amino acids. CDR3 region: CSVDGTGTNFYEQYF.

The chain recombines TRBV7-8 with TRBJ2-4; the D call of TRBD1 rests on TCRdb alone, since no DNA is present to check it. CDR3 length: 17 amino acids. Germline CDR1 SGHVS, CDR2 FQNEAQ. The CDR3 sequence: CASSTLTGGEAKNIQYF.

The chain recombines TRBV12-3 or TRBV12-4 with TRBJ2-3; TCRdb calls TRBD2, which cannot be checked without DNA. The CDR3 length is 18 residues. This CDR3 is CASSLGSALAGGVDTQYF.

The chain is built from TRBV29-1 and TRBJ2-3; TCRdb indicates TRBD1, and absent DNA this call remains unverified. The CDR3 totals 13 residues. Germline CDR1 reads SQVTM; CDR2 reads ANQGSEA. The CDR3 spells CSVEAGARDTQYF.

The genes are TRBV2 and TRBJ2-5; absent DNA, TCRdb's TRBD2 call cannot be checked. The CDR3 consists of 15 residues. CDR1 is SNHLY and CDR2 is FYNNEI in the germline V gene. The CDR3 loop is CASRAASGPQETQYF.

This chain uses TRBV5-6 with TRBJ2-7; checking the TCRdb D call of TRBD2 is not possible without DNA. This CDR3 has 17 residues. Germline CDR1 reads SGHDT; CDR2 reads YYEEEE. CDR3 region: CASSLAGANRPKCEQYF.

J is TRBJ2-7 and V is TRBV10-3; TCRdb designates TRBD1, a call that cannot be tested without DNA. From germline, CDR1 is ENHRY and CDR2 SYGVKD. The CDR3 is 16 amino acids. CDR3 in amino acids: CAISAPPDRVAYEQYF.

V usage is TRBV29-1 and J usage is TRBJ1-2; lacking DNA, the TRBD1 call made by TCRdb goes unchecked. This CDR3 region has 18 residues. The germline CDR1 and CDR2 sequences are SQVTM and ANQGSEA. CDR3 residues: CSVEFLRGTQKNPYGYTF.

J is TRBJ2-5 and V is TRBV10-3; the D call from TCRdb, TRBD1, cannot be confirmed without DNA. Germline CDR1 ENHRY, CDR2 SYGVKD. CDR3 length: 15 residues. The CDR3 sequence: CATQDRGLSQETQYF.

The rearrangement uses TRBV5-6 and TRBJ2-7. The CDR3 is 12 amino acids. Germline V gene lookup returns CDR1 SGHDT and CDR2 YYEEEE. CDR3 amino acids: CASSSFSYEQYF.

The gene calls are TRBV27 and TRBJ1-2. CDR3 length: 13 amino acids. The V gene's germline CDR1 is MNHEY and CDR2 SMNVEV (reference sequence). The CDR3 sequence is CASSFGRMSGYTF.

The chain recombines TRBV6-5 with TRBJ2-1. This CDR3 has 14 amino acids. In germline, CDR1 is MNHEY, CDR2 SVGAGI. The CDR3 is CASSLTTAGEEQFF.

This chain links TRBV4-3 with TRBJ2-7; TCRdb selects TRBD2, and the lack of DNA leaves this call unchecked. This CDR3 contains 15 residues. Per germline, CDR1 LGHNA and CDR2 YSLEER. CDR3 region: CASSQDEEGGYEQYF.

The CDR3 protein is CASSLVEGMIAGVMSYEQYF. The chain combines TRBV11-2 with TRBJ2-7; TCRdb selects TRBD2, and the lack of DNA leaves this call unchecked. CDR1 is SGHAT and CDR2 is FQNNGV in the germline V gene. The CDR3 is made up of 20 amino acids.

The chain joins TRBV28 to TRBJ2-1; TCRdb outputs TRBD2, but without DNA this stays unchecked. The CDR3 length is 16 residues. The germline V gene encodes CDR1 MDHEN and CDR2 SYDVKM. CDR3 in amino acids: CASSLVAGGDYNEQFF.

The chain is built from TRBV11-2 and TRBJ2-3; TCRdb proposes TRBD2, but this gene call is untestable without DNA. The CDR3 loop spans 16 amino acids. Germline-derived CDR1 and CDR2 are SGHAT and FQNNGV. The CDR3 sequence: CASSLGYGRRTDTQYF.

The chain uses TRBV7-9 and TRBJ1-2. The CDR3 consists of 13 residues. CDR1 is SEHNR, CDR2 FQNEAQ, per germline (reference sequence). Here the CDR3 reads CASSLAENYGYTF.

The genes are TRBV12-3 or TRBV12-4 and TRBJ2-5; the TCRdb D gene call, TRBD1, has no DNA to confirm it. The CDR3 has 16 residues. The CDR3 is CASSFSADRAGETQYF.